The 10 T cell receptor beta chains presented below share a single source sample, sequenced in a study of CD8+CD57+ T cells in acquired aplastic anemia. TCR beta VDJ and CDR3 were profiled, and genomic DNA was the template. From the reads, TCRdb called clonotypes with MiXCR, one entry per CDR3 protein. There are approximately 170,000 distinct CDR3 sequences in the sample; approximately 60% occur only once, and 35% to 50% lies in the top ten. Source material: sorted CD4+, CD8+, or CD8+CD57+ T cells (not recorded which) from PBMCs. The receptors stem from a human donor in good health.

The chain joins TRBV7-8 to TRBJ2-3; no reliable D call. The germline gives CDR1 SGHVS, CDR2 FQNEAQ. Trimming pared 5 bases from V and 4 bases from J, leaving 13 bases between. The CDR3 contains 14 residues. Written as DNA, the CDR3 is TGTGCCAGCAGCCTAGGAAGGCTCCCAGATACGCAGTATTTT. Protein sequence: CASSLGRLPDTQYF.

This clonotype was observed once. This chain joins TRBV15 and TRBJ2-7; 11 bases line up with TRBD2. V was clipped by 3 bases and J by 3 bases; unmatched bases: 7. The CDR3 totals 16 residues. Germline CDR1 is LNHNV and CDR2 is YYDKDF (reference sequence). The CDR3 coding sequence is TGTGCCACCAGCAGCGCCACTAGCGGGAGCTTCTACGAGCAGTACTTC. Its protein is CATSSATSGSFYEQYF.

The chain is built from TRBV29-1 and TRBJ1-1; no reliable D call. Trimming left V 7 bases short and J 3 bases short, with 9 bases between. This CDR3 comprises 11 residues. Germline V lookup: CDR1 SQVTM, CDR2 ANQGSEA. This CDR3 is CSGTRDTEAFF. The CDR3 region has the DNA TGCAGCGGCACCCGGGACACTGAAGCTTTCTTT.

This sequence joins TRBV12-3 or TRBV12-4 and TRBJ1-4, with D unclear. V was clipped by 5 bases and J by 4 bases, with 8 bases between them. The CDR3 length is 13 residues. The CDR3 DNA reads TGTGCCAGCAGTGTTAGCCTTAATGAAAAACTGTTTTTT. As protein: CASSVSLNEKLFF.

A remark on this clonotype: A much larger clonotype is one base distant, so this may be a read error. This chain connects TRBV6-2 or TRBV6-3 to TRBJ2-3; 7 nucleotides line up with TRBD2. Per germline, CDR1 MNHEY and CDR2 SVGEGT. The junction had 11 bases not matched to a gene; V was cut back by 8 bases and J by 3 bases. This CDR3 contains 15 residues. In nucleotides, the CDR3 is TGTGCCAGCTATGGGACTATCGGGAGTACAGATACGCAGTATTTT. Translation gives CASYGTIGSTDTQYF.

A remark on this clonotype: A much larger clone lies one base from this, so it may be a read error. The chain recombines TRBV3-1 with TRBJ2-5; D not certain. Germline lookup yields CDR1 LGHDT and CDR2 YNNKEL (reference sequence). The ends were cut back, 0 bases at V and 2 bases at J, with 19 bases in the middle. This CDR3 comprises 18 residues. CDR3 residues: CASSQERRGSDEQETQYF. CDR3 DNA sequence: TGTGCCAGCAGCCAAGAGCGCAGAGGAAGCGACGAACAAGAGACCCAGTACTTC.

This chain connects TRBV7-9 to TRBJ2-3, with D unclear. This CDR3 is built from 12 residues. The V gene's germline CDR1 is SEHNR and CDR2 FQNEAQ (reference sequence). The V and J ends lost 3 bases and 2 bases respectively, with 3 bases between them. DNA for the CDR3: TGTGCCAGCAGCTTCATCACAGATACGCAGTATTTT. It specifies CASSFITDTQYF.

This clonotype was seen only a few times. The chain is built from TRBV27 and TRBJ1-3, with no clear D. Trimming removed 4 bases from V and 0 bases from J, with 7 bases in between. From germline, CDR1 is MNHEY and CDR2 SMNVEV (reference sequence). This CDR3 has 14 amino acids. The CDR3 loop reads CASSSGISGNTIYF. The CDR3 coding sequence is TGTGCCAGCAGTTCCGGGATCTCTGGAAACACCATATATTTT.

The gene calls are TRBV11-2 and TRBJ2-7; 9 bases fit TRBD1. Trimming cost V 7 bases and J 2 bases; bases outside gene matches: 6. The CDR3 covers 14 residues. The germline V gene has CDR1 SGHAT and CDR2 FQNNGV. CDR3 region: CASTKGQGPYEQYF. The CDR3 DNA is TGTGCCAGCACCAAGGGACAGGGTCCCTACGAGCAGTACTTC. Complete variable domain (other parts from reference TRBV11-2 and TRBJ2-7): EAGVAQSPRYKIIEKRQSVAFWCNPISGHATLYWYQQILGQGPKLLIQFQNNGVVDDSQLPKDRFSAERLKGVDSTLKIQPAKLEDSAVYLCASTKGQGPYEQYFGPGTRLTVT.

The chain combines TRBV2 with TRBJ2-3; D gene ambiguous. V shed 7 bases and J shed 0 bases, with 11 bases lying between them. This CDR3 contains 14 residues. CDR1 SNHLY and CDR2 FYNNEI come from the germline V gene. The CDR3: CASTETSSTDTQYF. The CDR3 coding sequence is TGTGCCAGCACCGAAACTTCTAGCACAGATACGCAGTATTTT.